This TCR beta chain was observed in a study of T cell clones after liver transplantation. Sequencing used immunoSEQ multiplex PCR; TCRdb keeps in-frame clones, though not all of them. The sample lists tens of thousands of clones, approximately 80% occurring once. V lost 2 bases, J lost 6 bases, and 4 bases stayed unmatched. CDR1 is MDHEN, CDR2 SYDVKM, per germline. The CDR3 length is 16 residues. This chain uses TRBV28 with TRBJ1-6, with TRBD1 identical over 10 bases. The clonotype originates from a human patient who received a liver transplant. Some T cells may trace back to the graft donor. The starting material was CD8+ T cells from blood, obtained around 54 months after liver transplant. CDR3 sequence reads: CASSLRGQGPNSPLHF. CDR3 in DNA: TGTGCCAGCAGTTTAAGGGGACAGGGGCCTAATTCACCCCTCCACTTT.